This TCR beta chain was observed in a study of T cells in Graves' hyperthyroidism and ophthalmopathy. The CDR3 runs to 13 residues. Germline V gene sequence: CDR1 LGHNT, CDR2 FRNRAP. V was clipped by 6 bases and J by 4 bases, with 11 bases between them. This clonotype was counted a few times. Diagnostic assessment was based on clinical symptoms, serum thyroxine and TRAb, thyroid ultrasound and orbital computed tomography. The source material, RNA transcripts, was used to amplify TCR beta CDR3 regions. During a first-round RT-PCR of the TCR CDR3, the HTBI primer set was used. TCRdb redid the calling of the multiplex PCR reads with MiXCR, one entry per CDR3 protein. Among some 650,000 distinct CDR3 sequences listed, approximately 15% were seen once.

This sequence originates from a woman aged 35 to 49 with Graves' ophthalmopathy. Sample: blood. The chain recombines TRBV12-5 with TRBJ2-3; D unclear. In nucleotides, the CDR3 is TGTGCTAGTGGGACTTATAGGGCAGATACGCAGTATTTT. This gives the protein CASGTYRADTQYF. Drawing the rest from reference TRBV12-5 and TRBJ2-3, the complete variable domain is DARVTQTPRHKVTEMGQEVTMRCQPILGHNTVFWYRQTMMQGLELLAYFRNRAPLDDSGMPKDRFSAEMPDATLATLKIQPSEPRDSAVYFCASGTYRADTQYFGPGTRLTVL.